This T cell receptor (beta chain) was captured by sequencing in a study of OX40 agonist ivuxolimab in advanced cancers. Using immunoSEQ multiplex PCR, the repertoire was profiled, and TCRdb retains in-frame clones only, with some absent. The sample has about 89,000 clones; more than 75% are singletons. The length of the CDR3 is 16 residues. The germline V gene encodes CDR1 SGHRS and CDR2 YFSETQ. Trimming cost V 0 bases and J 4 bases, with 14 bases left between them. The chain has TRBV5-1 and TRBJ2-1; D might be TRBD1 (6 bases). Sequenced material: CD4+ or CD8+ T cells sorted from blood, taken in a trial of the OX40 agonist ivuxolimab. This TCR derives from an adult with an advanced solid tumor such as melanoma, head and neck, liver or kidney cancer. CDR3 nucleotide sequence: TGCGCCAGCAGCTTGGCCCCAGGGGCGGAGTACAATGAGCAGTTCTTC. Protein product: CASSLAPGAEYNEQFF.